These 7 T cell receptor beta chains were sequenced from one sample in a study of OX40 agonist ivuxolimab in advanced cancers. Libraries came from the immunoSEQ multiplex PCR assay. TCRdb holds this immuneACCESS table with in-frame rearrangements only. Some clones are missing; in checked studies, unresolved V genes explain under half, and the rest has no known cause. The sample table records about 58,000 clones; under 85% of these occur just once. Jointly, the top ten make up around 3.3% of the sample. The sequencing used CD4+ or CD8+ T cells sorted from blood, collected in a trial of the OX40 agonist ivuxolimab. The receptors derive from an adult with an advanced solid tumor such as melanoma, head and neck, liver or kidney cancer.

The chain joins TRBV30 to TRBJ2-7, with D unresolved. V lost 4 bases and J lost 5, with 15 bases in between. The V gene's germline CDR1 is GTSNPN and CDR2 SVGIG (reference sequence). CDR3 size: 13 residues. The CDR3 coding sequence is TGTGCCTGGAATAGGCAGGTTAAAAACGAGCAGTACTTC. It specifies CAWNRQVKNEQYF.

The chain has TRBV28 and TRBJ2-1, with 7 nucleotides matching TRBD2. The CDR3 has 15 amino acids. Trimming took 6 bases from V and 4 from J; bases not matched to a gene: 9. Germline loops: CDR1 MDHEN, CDR2 SYDVKM. This chain's CDR3 is CASRGWAGVYNEQFF. The CDR3 DNA reads as TGTGCCAGCAGGGGATGGGCGGGGGTTTACAATGAGCAGTTCTTC.

Comment on this clone: A much larger clone differs from this one at a single base, so this may be a read error. The chain employs TRBV5-1 and TRBJ2-3, with unresolved D. This CDR3 region has 14 residues. V dropped 4 bases and J dropped 8 bases, with 17 bases sitting between them. Germline V lookup: CDR1 SGHRS, CDR2 YFSETQ. CDR3 region: CASSETAAIGTQYF. The CDR3 region has the DNA TGCGCCAGCAGCGAAACTGCCGCTATAGGTACGCAGTATTTT.

This sequence joins TRBV5-1 and TRBJ1-1; TRBD1 might be the D (5 bases). Germline V lookup: CDR1 SGHRS, CDR2 YFSETQ. V was pared by 6 bases and J by 1 base, with 10 bases between. The CDR3 has 13 amino acids. The CDR3 sequence: CASTPTENTEAFF. CDR3 DNA sequence: TGCGCCAGCACCCCGACAGAGAACACTGAAGCTTTCTTT.

The V gene is TRBV4-3, the J gene TRBJ1-3; D gene unclear. V lost 0 bases and J lost 0, with 9 bases in between. This CDR3 is built from 16 residues. Germline V gene data show CDR1 as LGHNA and CDR2 as YSLEER. The DNA for the CDR3 is TGCGCCAGCAGCCAAGAACGGACGAGCTCTGGAAACACCATATATTTT. This translates into CASSQERTSSGNTIYF.

The chain has TRBV6-1 and TRBJ2-7; no clear D. The V and J ends lost 6 bases and 7 bases respectively, with 19 bases between them. The V gene's germline CDR1 is MNHNS and CDR2 SASEGT. The CDR3 has 14 residues. CDR3 coding DNA: TGTGCCAGCAGAACAGATCCCGGCCATCGGGAGCAGTACTTC. Translating it yields CASRTDPGHREQYF.

The chain has TRBV27 and TRBJ2-3; 7 nucleotides match TRBD1. V shed 10 bases, J shed 6 bases, and the junction held 13 bases outside the gene matches. The CDR3 covers 14 residues. The germline CDR1 and CDR2 sequences are MNHEY and SMNVEV (reference sequence). CDR3 residues: CATLGGDRVDTQYF. For the CDR3, the DNA is TGTGCCACCCTAGGGGGTGACAGGGTTGATACGCAGTATTTT.